Below are 9 T cell receptor beta chains sequenced from a single sample in a study of molecular identifiers for immune sequencing clone quantification. In TCRdb, the PCR reads were re-called with MiXCR into one record per CDR3 protein. The profile shows about half a million distinct CDR3 sequences, roughly a fifth of them singletons. The specimen was naive CD8+ T cells from blood, with Jurkat cell RNA spiked in. Subset noted: FACS-sorted CD8+CD4-CCR7+CD45RA+ naive T cells. The source is a human donor in good health. Some libraries in this study had Jurkat cell RNA spiked in.

The rearrangement joins TRBV4-1 to TRBJ2-7; TRBD2 matches 11 bases. Germline V gene data show CDR1 as MGHRA and CDR2 as YSYEKL. The CDR3 sequence is 16 residues long. J lost 3 bases, V lost 1 base, and 5 bases had no gene match. The CDR3 region is CASSQVASGGYYEQYF. Here the CDR3 DNA reads TGCGCCAGCAGCCAAGTTGCTAGCGGGGGGTACTACGAGCAGTACTTC.

On this clonotype itself: A much larger clone differs from this one at a single base, so this may be a read error. This CDR3 fails to terminate in the conserved phenylalanine or tryptophan, so it likely reflects a read error. This chain links TRBV4-3 with TRBJ2-1, with D perhaps matching TRBD1 (6 bases). CDR1 is LGHNA and CDR2 is YSLEER in the germline V gene. The CDR3 covers 14 residues. Trimming took off 0 bases at V and 8 bases at J, with 11 bases between the two ends. The CDR3, as DNA: TGCGCCAGCAGCCAAGATGACAGGCTGGATGAGCAGTTCCTC. As protein: CASSQDDRLDEQFL.

In its sample, this clonotype was seen once. The CDR3: CASSQAGQCEQYF. The CDR3 DNA reads as TGTGCCAGCAGCCAGGCCGGACAGTGCGAGCAGTACTTC. The V call is TRBV7-6, the J call TRBJ2-7; D possibly corresponds to TRBD1 (6 bases). CDR1 and CDR2 (germline): SGHVS, FNYEAQ. This CDR3 has 13 residues. Deletions cut 5 bases from V and 6 bases from J, with 14 bases between.

Concerning this clonotype: A much larger clone lies one base from this, so it may be a read error. The conserved closing phenylalanine or tryptophan is absent in this CDR3, likely reflecting a read error. The genes are TRBV4-3 and TRBJ1-1; D remains ambiguous. Trimming took off 0 bases at V and 6 bases at J, with 14 bases between the two ends. This CDR3 is 15 amino acids long. The germline V gene encodes CDR1 LGHNA and CDR2 YSLEER. CDR3 bases: TGCGCCAGCAGCCAAGACACAGCTTACGAACCTGAAGCTTTCTTG. It yields the protein CASSQDTAYEPEAFL.

This clonotype has ten or more counts. CDR3 loop: CASSYVGGQPQHF. The CDR3 DNA sequence: TGTGCCAGCAGCTACGTAGGGGGGCAGCCCCAGCATTTT. The chain employs TRBV6-2 or TRBV6-3 and TRBJ1-5, with a tentative D call TRBD1 (6 bases). CDR3 length equals 13 residues. Germline CDR1 reads MNHEY; CDR2 reads SVGEGT. The V and J ends lost 6 bases and 7 bases respectively, with 13 bases between them.

This rearrangement joins TRBV10-3 to TRBJ2-3, with a weak D call TRBD1 (6 bases). V was shortened by 4 bases and J by 12 bases, with 11 bases between the two germline ends. There are 11 residues in the CDR3. Germline assignment: CDR1 ENHRY and CDR2 SYGVKD. CDR3 sequence reads: CAISGGRGQYF. CDR3 nucleotides: TGTGCCATCAGTGGAGGCAGGGGTCAGTATTTT.

The gene calls are TRBV9 and TRBJ2-2, with TRBD2 matching 9 bases. CDR3 length: 13 amino acids. V lost 6 bases and J lost 6; bases outside the gene matches: 3. The germline V gene encodes CDR1 SGDLS and CDR2 YYNGEE. The CDR3 sequence: CASMGGGAGELFF. DNA for the CDR3: TGTGCCAGCATGGGCGGGGGGGCCGGGGAGCTGTTTTTT. Based on the CDR3 plus reference TRBV9 and TRBJ2-2, the full variable domain is DSGVTQTPKHLITATGQRVTLRCSPRSGDLSVYWYQQSLDQGLQFLIQYYNGEERAKGNILERFSAQQFPDLHSELNLSSLELGDSALYFCASMGGGAGELFFGEGSRLTVL.

In this sample, this clonotype turned up a few times. The chain joins TRBV6-1 to TRBJ2-7, with a weak D call TRBD1 (6 bases). CDR3 length equals 15 residues. Germline loops: CDR1 MNHNS, CDR2 SASEGT. The V end lost 2 bases, the J end lost 4 bases, and 15 bases lay between the germline ends. Here the CDR3 DNA reads TGTGCCAGCAGTGAATGGGAGATGGGACAATACGAGCAGTACTTC. It encodes CASSEWEMGQYEQYF.

This clonotype was detected a few times. The chain has TRBV29-1 and TRBJ2-2, with no clear D. The germline V gene encodes CDR1 SQVTM and CDR2 ANQGSEA. The V gene lost 2 bases and the J gene lost 7 bases, with 8 bases spanning the gap. CDR3 length equals 12 residues. CDR3 amino acids: CSVEWWGGELFF. CDR3 nucleotides: TGCAGCGTTGAATGGTGGGGCGGGGAGCTGTTTTTT.